These 32 T cell receptor beta chains were all obtained from the same sample, sequenced in a study of post-analysis software for immune sequencing data. Study results and caveats: TRBV5-6, TRBV5-1 and TRBV20-1 were among five TRBV segments more frequent in patients than controls.

Unique molecular identifiers were built into the TCR beta cDNA libraries. TCRdb fed the PCR reads into MiXCR, producing one record per CDR3 protein. The table includes about 210,000 distinct CDR3 sequences, 29% detected once. Their target antigens are unknown. Sequencing was done on a sample of blood. These receptors all come from a girl aged 2 to 17 with multiple sclerosis.

This clonotype showed up many times. The chain employs TRBV4-1 and TRBJ2-5; TRBD2 aligns across 10 bases. Germline assignment: CDR1 MGHRA and CDR2 YSYEKL. Germline trimming cut 1 base from V and 4 bases from J; bases unmatched to any gene: 3. CDR3 length: 15 amino acids. CDR3 DNA: TGCGCCAGCAGCCAAGCCCAGCGGGAGGGAGAGACCCAGTACTTC. Translating it yields CASSQAQREGETQYF.

This chain connects TRBV4-1 to TRBJ2-6; 7 positions agree with TRBD2. CDR1 is MGHRA, CDR2 YSYEKL, per germline. V gave up 6 bases and J gave up 11 bases; unmatched junction bases: 7. CDR3 length: 13 amino acids. CDR3 amino acids: CASRSHGGDVLTF. The CDR3 DNA is TGCGCCAGCAGGTCCCATGGGGGGGACGTCCTGACTTTC.

This rearrangement joins TRBV5-1 to TRBJ1-1; D not certain. The germline V gene encodes CDR1 SGHRS and CDR2 YFSETQ. Trimming pared 5 bases from V and 0 bases from J, leaving 11 bases between. CDR3 length: 14 amino acids. The CDR3 here is CASSYSDMNTEAFF. In DNA, the CDR3 is TGCGCCAGCAGTTACAGCGATATGAACACTGAAGCTTTCTTT.

This clonotype has a count of ten or more. The J gene is TRBJ2-7, the V gene TRBV5-1; 8 bases map to TRBD1. The length of the CDR3 is 16 residues. Germline values: CDR1 SGHRS, CDR2 YFSETQ. V was clipped by 9 bases and J by 0 bases; unmatched bases: 14. As DNA, the CDR3 is TGCGCCACCAATACCCGGAGGACAGGGCCCTCCTACGAGCAGTACTTC. It codes for CATNTRRTGPSYEQYF.

This clonotype has a handful of counts. J is TRBJ2-1 and V is TRBV10-3; TRBD1 agrees at 11 bases. Germline values: CDR1 ENHRY, CDR2 SYGVKD. This CDR3 is built from 14 residues. After removal of 4 bases from V and 13 bases from J, the junction contained 9 bases not matched to a gene. The chain's CDR3 is CAISAGTGGETQFF. The CDR3, as DNA: TGTGCCATCAGTGCGGGGACAGGGGGAGAGACCCAGTTCTTC.

There are a few counts of this clonotype. The chain uses TRBV29-1 and TRBJ2-1; 8 positions agree with TRBD1. V dropped 2 bases and J dropped 7; count of bases not matched to a gene: 10. This CDR3 spans 15 amino acids. CDR1 and CDR2 from the germline V gene are SQVTM and ANQGSEA. The CDR3 loop is CSVERYQGAGNEQFF. DNA for the CDR3: TGCAGCGTTGAAAGGTATCAGGGGGCCGGAAATGAGCAGTTCTTC.

This clonotype occurred many times. The chain uses TRBV27 and TRBJ1-2, with 9 bases fitting TRBD1. Germline V gives CDR1 MNHEY, CDR2 SMNVEV (reference sequence). This CDR3 region has 15 residues. Trimming removed 5 bases from V and 1 base from J; junction bases left unmatched: 5. The CDR3 nucleotides read TGTGCCAGCAGTCCCGGGACAGGGTATAACTATGGCTACACCTTC. Its translation is CASSPGTGYNYGYTF.

The chain uses TRBV28 and TRBJ2-6; TRBD1 aligns across 9 bases. The V gene end was trimmed by 3 bases and the J gene end by 0 bases; junction bases not matched to a gene: 6. Per the germline V gene, CDR1 is MDHEN and CDR2 is SYDVKM. This CDR3 is 18 amino acids long. The CDR3 loop is CASSFYRGLSSGANVLTF. The CDR3 DNA follows: TGTGCCAGCAGTTTCTACAGGGGGCTCAGCTCTGGGGCCAACGTCCTGACTTTC. The full variable domain, with the rest looked up from reference TRBV28 and TRBJ2-6, is DVKVTQSSRYLVKRTGEKVFLECVQDMDHENMFWYRQDPGLGLRLIYFSYDVKMKEKGDIPEGYSVSREKKERFSLILESASTNQTSMYLCASSFYRGLSSGANVLTFGAGSRLTVL.

This clonotype was observed a handful of times. The chain links TRBV19 to TRBJ2-1; TRBD2 might be the D (6 bases). With 5 bases removed from V and 4 bases from J, the gap between germline ends came to 18 bases. The V gene's germline CDR1 is LNHDA and CDR2 SQIVND (reference sequence). The CDR3 runs 16 residues. The CDR3 here is CASSPKWDWRYNEQFF. The CDR3 DNA follows: TGTGCCAGTAGTCCCAAGTGGGACTGGAGATACAATGAGCAGTTCTTC.

This clonotype was counted ten times or more. This chain links TRBV7-2 with TRBJ2-7, with unresolved D. The CDR3 runs 12 residues. Germline-derived CDR1 and CDR2 are SGHTA and FQGNSA. V gave up 5 bases and J gave up 7 bases, with 12 bases separating them. CDR3 sequence: CASSPQAREQYF. For the CDR3, the DNA is TGTGCCAGCAGCCCCCAAGCGCGGGAGCAGTACTTC.

This clonotype was counted a single time. A read error may produce the germline difference seen at one junction end. This chain joins TRBV20-1 and TRBJ2-1, with 8 bases that match TRBD2. Germline V gene data show CDR1 as DFQATT and CDR2 as SNEGSKA (reference sequence). The CDR3 sequence is 15 residues long. CDR3 DNA: TGCAGTGCTAGGAAGGGAGCGGGAGAGTACAATGAGCGGTTCTTC. Protein sequence: CSARKGAGEYNERFF.

Only a few counts were recorded for this clonotype. A clone one base away is much larger, so this may be a read error. V usage is TRBV7-2 and J usage is TRBJ2-5, with TRBD2 matching over 7 bases. The CDR3 runs to 16 residues. CDR1 is SGHTA and CDR2 is FQGNSA in the germline V gene. Germline trimming cut 5 bases from V and 11 bases from J; bases unmatched to any gene: 20. CDR3: CASSADGLGFNNEQYF. The CDR3 DNA sequence: TGTGCCAGCAGCGCGGACGGACTAGGGTTCAACAATGAGCAGTACTTC.

The CDR3 here is CASSRKMNTEAFF. The CDR3 DNA reads as TGTGCCAGCAGTAGGAAAATGAACACTGAAGCTTTCTTT. This sequence joins TRBV6-1 and TRBJ1-1; the D is unclear. V lost 5 bases and J 0 bases, leaving 7 bases between the germline ends. The germline CDR1 and CDR2 sequences are MNHNS and SASEGT. The length of the CDR3 is 13 residues.

This clonotype was picked up many times. Written as DNA, the CDR3 is TGTGCCAGCAGTTTAGACGGGGGTACCTACAATGAGCAGTTCTTC. Amino acids: CASSLDGGTYNEQFF. The chain combines TRBV12-3 or TRBV12-4 with TRBJ2-1, with D tentatively TRBD2 (6 bases). The CDR3 has 15 amino acids. Trimming pared 1 base from V and 2 bases from J, leaving 9 bases between.

For this clonotype: It may be a read error: a sequence one base away is much more abundant. The rearrangement joins TRBV29-1 to TRBJ2-1, with D perhaps assigned TRBD1 or TRBD2 (5 bases each). This CDR3 is 11 amino acids long. CDR1 is SQVTM and CDR2 is ANQGSEA in the germline V gene. The V end was cut by 6 bases, the J end by 13 bases, with 16 bases between. CDR3 coding DNA: TGCAGCGTACGACAGAGGGAGACCCAGTTCTTC. Encoded protein: CSVRQRETQFF.

In its sample, this clonotype was seen a few times. This chain links TRBV20-1 with TRBJ2-7; 9 bases are shared with TRBD1. Trimming removed 2 bases from V and 2 bases from J; junction bases left unmatched: 1. CDR3 length equals 13 residues. From germline, CDR1 is DFQATT and CDR2 SNEGSKA (reference sequence). CDR3 sequence reads: CSARRDRAYEQYF. As DNA, the CDR3 is TGCAGTGCTAGAAGGGACAGGGCCTACGAGCAGTACTTC.

On this clonotype itself: A much bigger clone sits one base away, suggesting this may be a read error. This rearrangement joins TRBV12-3 or TRBV12-4 to TRBJ2-1, with a possible D match to TRBD1 (6 bases). V lost 2 bases, J lost 9 bases, and 11 bases lay in between. The CDR3 spans 13 residues. CDR3 region: CASSLCQGGEQFF. Written as DNA, the CDR3 is TGTGCCAGCAGTTTATGTCAAGGGGGTGAGCAGTTCTTC.

In this sample, this clonotype turned up many times. The rearrangement joins TRBV12-3 or TRBV12-4 to TRBJ2-1; D not resolved. The germline V and J ends were trimmed by 3 bases and 0 bases, with 12 bases remaining between them. The CDR3 has 16 residues. CDR3 sequence (DNA): TGTGCCAGCAGTTTTGGGCAAGTTGGCTCCTACAATGAGCAGTTCTTC. Translating it yields CASSFGQVGSYNEQFF.

This clonotype has ten or more counts. J is TRBJ2-3 and V is TRBV12-3 or TRBV12-4; possibly TRBD1 for D (6 bases). Trimming stripped 7 bases from V and 2 bases from J, with 19 bases between. This CDR3 has 16 residues. The CDR3 sequence: CASNTRGTGTTDTQYF. Written as DNA, the CDR3 is TGTGCCAGCAACACTAGAGGTACAGGGACCACAGATACGCAGTATTTT.

Notes on this clonotype: The junction departs from germline at one end; a sequencing error may be responsible. The chain employs TRBV5-1 and TRBJ2-3, with 7 bases matching TRBD1. CDR1 and CDR2 from the germline V gene are SGHRS and YFSETQ. This CDR3 contains 16 residues. This CDR3 reads CAGSLWTGRSTDTQYF. DNA of the CDR3: TGCGCCGGCAGCCTTTGGACAGGCCGAAGCACAGATACGCAGTATTTT.

This clonotype occurred many times. The chain uses TRBV5-1 and TRBJ2-4; perhaps TRBD1 as D (5 bases). Trimming cost V 6 bases and J 4 bases, with 14 bases left between them. The CDR3 is 14 amino acids. Germline CDR1 and CDR2: SGHRS and YFSETQ. In nucleotides, the CDR3 is TGCGCCAGCACGTCGGACACCATGAAAAACATTCAGTACTTC. Residues: CASTSDTMKNIQYF.

The rearrangement uses TRBV7-2 and TRBJ2-3; D is possibly TRBD1 (5 bases). The germline CDR1 and CDR2 sequences are SGHTA and FQGNSA. The CDR3 runs 14 residues. Deletions cut 3 bases from V and 5 bases from J, with 12 bases between. The CDR3 nucleotides are TGTGCCAGCAGCTTTACAGGCAAGCTAGATACGCAGTATTTT. Protein sequence: CASSFTGKLDTQYF. Filled out from reference TRBV7-2 and TRBJ2-3, the complete variable domain reads GAGVSQSPSNKVTEKGKDVELRCDPISGHTALYWYRQSLGQGLEFLIYFQGNSAPDKSGLPSDRFSAERTGGSVSTLTIQRTQQEDSAVYLCASSFTGKLDTQYFGPGTRLTVL.

This sequence joins TRBV20-1 and TRBJ2-7, with 9 bases matching TRBD1. Germline CDR1 is DFQATT and CDR2 is SNEGSKA (reference sequence). The V and J ends lost 4 bases and 2 bases, in that order; junction bases with no gene match: 6. This CDR3 has 14 amino acids. The CDR3 here is CSANPGQGAYEQYF. CDR3 sequence (DNA): TGCAGTGCTAACCCGGGACAGGGAGCCTACGAGCAGTACTTC.

In this sample, this clonotype turned up many times. V is TRBV10-3 and J is TRBJ2-3; D ambiguous. Looked up from germline, CDR1 is ENHRY and CDR2 is SYGVKD. The CDR3 runs to 10 residues. The V end lost 10 bases, the J end lost 2 bases, and 4 bases lay between the germline ends. The CDR3 DNA reads as TGTGCCACACACACAGATACGCAGTATTTT. Amino acid sequence: CATHTDTQYF.

This clonotype was counted many times. This chain connects TRBV5-6 to TRBJ2-1; D unclear. The CDR3 is 15 residues long. The V gene's germline CDR1 is SGHDT and CDR2 YYEEEE. V lost 1 base, J lost 6 bases, and 14 bases lay in between. The CDR3 loop is CASSLWKGWGNEQFF. The CDR3, as DNA: TGTGCCAGCAGCTTGTGGAAGGGATGGGGCAATGAGCAGTTCTTC. The variable domain in full, completed from reference TRBV5-6 and TRBJ2-1, reads DAGVTQSPTHLIKTRGQQVTLRCSPKSGHDTVSWYQQALGQGPQFIFQYYEEEERQRGNFPDRFSGHQFPNYSSELNVNALLLGDSALYLCASSLWKGWGNEQFFGPGTRLTVL.

The V gene is TRBV3-1, the J gene TRBJ1-5; TRBD1 is a possible D gene (5 bases). V dropped 4 bases and J dropped 7 bases, with 14 bases sitting between them. The CDR3 runs to 14 residues. Germline CDR1 and CDR2: LGHDT and YNNKEL (reference sequence). Here the CDR3 DNA reads TGTGCCAGCAGCCGTCGTGGGGGAAGACAGCCCCAGCATTTT. Encoded protein: CASSRRGGRQPQHF.

As concerns this clonotype: A clone one base away is much larger, so this may be a read error. The rearrangement joins TRBV28 to TRBJ2-3, with 8 bases matching TRBD2. The trim removed 8 bases at V and 8 bases at J, leaving 12 bases unmatched. The CDR3 has 14 residues. Germline V CDR1 and CDR2: MDHEN, SYDVKM. CDR3 region: CASSQAGAMGTQYF. The CDR3 DNA reads TGTGCCAGCTCCCAAGCGGGGGCGATGGGTACGCAGTATTTT.

The V and J genes are TRBV13 and TRBJ2-7, with D tentatively TRBD1 (7 bases). This CDR3 comprises 15 residues. The V end was cut by 5 bases, the J end by 5 bases, with 19 bases between. The germline gives CDR1 PRHDT, CDR2 FYEKMQ (reference sequence). The CDR3 sequence: CASSPGGGEWDEQYF. CDR3 bases: TGTGCCAGCAGCCCTGGAGGGGGCGAATGGGACGAGCAGTACTTC.

This clonotype was seen ten or more times. This sequence joins TRBV7-2 and TRBJ2-1; 8 nucleotides line up with TRBD2. Trimming at V came to 3 bases and at J to 6 bases, leaving 1 base not matched to a gene. The CDR3 is 13 amino acids. CDR1 and CDR2 (germline): SGHTA, FQGNSA. CDR3 sequence: CASSFSGANEQFF. CDR3 bases: TGTGCCAGCAGCTTTAGCGGGGCCAATGAGCAGTTCTTC.

Concerning this clonotype itself: At one boundary the junction diverges from the germline segment, which might be a read error. V is TRBV12-3 or TRBV12-4 and J is TRBJ1-2; D not certain. The CDR3 is made up of 13 amino acids. CDR3 sequence: CASSSRDGYGYIF. CDR3 DNA: TGTGCCAGCAGTTCCCGCGACGGGTATGGCTACATCTTC.

V usage is TRBV20-1 and J usage is TRBJ2-2, with D possibly matching TRBD1 (6 bases). Germline V lookup: CDR1 DFQATT, CDR2 SNEGSKA (reference sequence). The CDR3 contains 14 residues. The ends were cut back, 5 bases at V and 1 base at J, with 11 bases in the middle. The CDR3 DNA reads as TGCAGTGCTGGCCAGGGACAGAACACCGGGGAGCTGTTTTTT. Translating it yields CSAGQGQNTGELFF.

As concerns this clonotype: A much larger clone differs by one base, so this may be a read error. The rearrangement uses TRBV20-1 and TRBJ2-1, with no clear D. V lost 7 bases and J lost 0, with 13 bases in between. Looked up from germline, CDR1 is DFQATT and CDR2 is SNEGSKA (reference sequence). This CDR3 spans 14 amino acids. The CDR3 reads CSVRRTPSYNEQFF. The CDR3 DNA follows: TGCAGTGTTAGGCGAACCCCCTCCTACAATGAGCAGTTCTTC.